These 26 T cell receptor beta chains came from one sample sequenced in a study of Graves' ophthalmopathy and Graves' hyperthyroidism. The authors amplified TCR beta CDR3 regions, and they did so from RNA transcripts for repertoire sequencing. HTBI-primed first-round RT-PCR preceded second-round multiplex PCR. From the multiplex PCR reads, TCRdb called clonotypes with MiXCR, one entry per CDR3 protein. The data show more than 300,000 distinct CDR3 sequences, with about a sixth seen just once and 2.4% held by the top ten. The sample consisted of peripheral blood. These receptors were collected from an adult woman with stable Graves' hyperthyroidism.

This clonotype occurred many times. The genes are TRBV18 and TRBJ2-7; no definite D call. The CDR3 length is 11 residues. V was pared by 8 bases and J by 3 bases, with 8 bases between. Germline V gene data show CDR1 as KGHSH and CDR2 as LQKENI. CDR3 in amino acids: CASSPGYEQYF. CDR3 DNA sequence: TGTGCCAGCAGTCCGGGCTACGAGCAGTACTTC.

The chain joins TRBV18 to TRBJ1-4, with 7 positions matching TRBD1. The CDR3 consists of 14 residues. Germline trimming cut 3 bases from V and 8 bases from J; bases unmatched to any gene: 6. The germline V gene has CDR1 KGHSH and CDR2 LQKENI. DNA for the CDR3: TGTGCCAGCTCACCGGGACAGTCAAGGGAAAAACTGTTTTTT. Its protein is CASSPGQSREKLFF.

This clonotype was counted many times. The CDR3 region is CASSDPQDRANYEQYF. CDR3 nucleotide sequence: TGTGCCAGCAGTGACCCCCAGGACAGGGCTAACTACGAGCAGTACTTC. The chain is built from TRBV25-1 and TRBJ2-7; 8 positions agree with TRBD1. The V segment lost 3 bases and the J segment 3 bases; nucleotides outside the gene matches: 10. CDR3 size: 16 residues. The V gene's germline CDR1 is MGHDK and CDR2 SYGVNS.

This clonotype showed up many times. CDR3 sequence: CSASRSGAAFWSYEQYF. The CDR3, as DNA: TGCAGTGCTAGTCGGTCGGGAGCAGCATTCTGGTCCTACGAGCAGTACTTC. V usage is TRBV20-1 and J usage is TRBJ2-7; D possibly corresponds to TRBD2 (6 bases). Germline V gene sequence: CDR1 DFQATT, CDR2 SNEGSKA (reference sequence). Trimming cost V 3 bases and J 1 base, with 22 bases left between them. The CDR3 is made up of 17 amino acids.

Ten or more counts support this clonotype. This chain joins TRBV6-4 and TRBJ2-4; D is unresolved. This CDR3 has 14 amino acids. V was clipped by 0 bases and J by 4 bases, with 7 bases between them. Germline V gene lookup returns CDR1 MRHNA and CDR2 SNTAGT. The CDR3 DNA is TGTGCCAGCAGTGACTCGGTAGGGAAAAACATTCAGTACTTC. It codes for CASSDSVGKNIQYF.

The chain couples TRBV6-1 to TRBJ1-3; no clear D gene. The CDR3 is 14 amino acids. Trimming took 2 bases from V and 4 from J, leaving 9 bases between them. Germline assignment: CDR1 MNHNS and CDR2 SASEGT. CDR3 in amino acids: CASSEPSGGNTIYF. CDR3 DNA: TGTGCCAGCAGTGAACCGAGCGGCGGAAACACCATATATTTT.

This rearrangement joins TRBV18 to TRBJ2-7, with D unclear. The CDR3 contains 13 residues. Germline assignment: CDR1 KGHSH and CDR2 LQKENI. V lost 2 bases to trimming and J lost 3 bases, with 8 bases between them. CDR3 sequence reads: CASSPTKNYEQYF. The CDR3 DNA sequence: TGTGCCAGCTCACCAACCAAGAACTACGAGCAGTACTTC.

This clonotype was detected many times. One end of the junction is discordant with germline, which a read error may explain. This chain uses TRBV20-1 with TRBJ2-7; possibly TRBD2 for D (5 bases). Germline V gives CDR1 DFQATT, CDR2 SNEGSKA (reference sequence). The CDR3 spans 14 residues. CDR3 sequence (DNA): TGCAGTGTTAGAGAGGACTCTTTCGGCTACGAGCAGTACTTC. This sequence encodes CSVREDSFGYEQYF.

This clonotype was seen ten or more times. This chain links TRBV6-5 with TRBJ1-1, with D possibly matching TRBD1 (6 bases). V lost 0 bases and J lost 4, with 12 bases in between. CDR1 and CDR2 from the germline V gene are MNHEY and SVGAGI. The CDR3 spans 15 residues. CDR3: CASSYSTQGVTEAFF. The CDR3 coding sequence is TGTGCCAGCAGTTACTCGACACAGGGCGTCACTGAAGCTTTCTTT.

This clonotype was seen only a few times. V and J are TRBV6-1 and TRBJ2-6, with 7 bases identical to TRBD1. V was clipped by 8 bases and J by 13 bases; unmatched bases: 8. Germline V lookup: CDR1 MNHNS, CDR2 SASEGT. The CDR3 is 12 residues long. The CDR3 spells CASGQEAHVLTF. The DNA for the CDR3 is TGTGCCAGCGGACAGGAGGCCCATGTCCTGACTTTC.

This clonotype was seen at least ten times. This chain joins TRBV18 and TRBJ1-1, with D unresolved. Germline V CDR1 and CDR2: KGHSH, LQKENI. Trimming removed 6 bases at V and 0 bases at J, with 11 bases between. This CDR3 spans 14 amino acids. The CDR3 DNA is TGTGCCAGCTCTACCAACGCGGTGAACACTGAAGCTTTCTTT. It encodes CASSTNAVNTEAFF.

This clonotype appeared many times. The rearrangement uses TRBV29-1 and TRBJ2-5, with D perhaps matching TRBD1 (5 bases). V was shortened by 1 base and J by 0 bases, with 21 bases between the two germline ends. Germline V gene lookup returns CDR1 SQVTM and CDR2 ANQGSEA. This CDR3 is built from 18 residues. This chain's CDR3 is CSVEVDEFQDNYQETQYF. CDR3 DNA: TGCAGCGTTGAAGTAGATGAGTTCCAGGACAACTACCAAGAGACCCAGTACTTC. The full variable domain, with the rest looked up from reference TRBV29-1 and TRBJ2-5, is SAVISQKPSRDICQRGTSLTIQCQVDSQVTMMFWYRQQPGQSLTLIATANQGSEATYESGFVIDKFPISRPNLTFSTLTVSNMSPEDSSIYLCSVEVDEFQDNYQETQYFGPGTRLLVL.

This clonotype has a count of ten or more. The junction does not match germline at one end; this may be a read error. The chain couples TRBV10-1 to TRBJ1-1; no definite D call. CDR1 and CDR2 (germline): WNHNN, SYGVQD (reference sequence). The CDR3 totals 13 residues. The CDR3 loop reads CTSSEQGNTEAFF. In DNA, the CDR3 is TGCACCAGCAGTGAGCAAGGGAACACTGAAGCTTTCTTT.

Only a few counts were recorded for this clonotype. V usage is TRBV12-3 or TRBV12-4 and J usage is TRBJ1-2; D possibly corresponds to TRBD1 (5 bases). Trimming removed 3 bases at V and 2 bases at J, with 16 bases between. There are 16 residues in the CDR3. CDR3 region: CASSLTQTDRNYGYTF. DNA of the CDR3: TGTGCCAGCAGTTTGACTCAGACAGATAGGAACTATGGCTACACCTTC.

This clonotype has a count of ten or more. This rearrangement joins TRBV12-3 or TRBV12-4 to TRBJ2-2, with D hard to call. Between the trimmed V and J ends, which lost 4 bases and 7 bases, there was a span of 10 bases. CDR3 length: 13 amino acids. The CDR3 region has the DNA TGTGCCAGCAGTTCCCTCCGTGTCGGGGAGCTGTTTTTT. Its protein is CASSSLRVGELFF.

In this sample, this clonotype turned up a few times. J is TRBJ2-5 and V is TRBV5-1; no reliable D call. The V end was cut by 8 bases, the J end by 7 bases, with 24 bases between. This CDR3 region has 15 residues. CDR1 is SGHRS and CDR2 is YFSETQ in the germline V gene. This chain's CDR3 is CARGEGPRQERTQYF. The CDR3 DNA is TGCGCCAGGGGTGAAGGACCCCGACAAGAACGGACCCAGTACTTC.

This clonotype has ten or more counts. The V gene is TRBV6-5, the J gene TRBJ2-7, with TRBD1 as a possible D gene (6 bases). V shed 4 bases and J shed 5 bases, with 15 bases lying between them. The CDR3 has 14 amino acids. Germline CDR1 reads MNHEY; CDR2 reads SVGAGI. The CDR3 sequence is CASSWNTGSDEQYF. The CDR3 DNA reads TGTGCCAGCAGTTGGAACACAGGGAGCGACGAGCAGTACTTC.

This clonotype came up many times. The J gene is TRBJ1-3, the V gene TRBV25-1; D not resolved. The germline CDR1 and CDR2 sequences are MGHDK and SYGVNS. The CDR3 sequence is 14 residues long. V lost 4 bases and J lost 4, with 11 bases in between. CDR3 DNA sequence: TGTGCCAGCAGTGGACTACAACGGGGAAACACCATATATTTT. Protein: CASSGLQRGNTIYF.

This clonotype was counted ten times or more. The V call is TRBV2, the J call TRBJ2-2; D remains ambiguous. Per the germline V gene, CDR1 is SNHLY and CDR2 is FYNNEI. V lost 5 bases and J 5 bases, leaving 6 bases between the germline ends. The CDR3 runs 12 residues. CDR3 sequence: CASSFETGELFF. Written as DNA, the CDR3 is TGTGCCAGCAGTTTCGAGACCGGGGAGCTGTTTTTT.

This clonotype was seen many times. A much more abundant neighbour one base away suggests this may be a read error. The chain recombines TRBV12-3 or TRBV12-4 with TRBJ2-5; the D gene could be TRBD1 or TRBD2 (5 bases each). This CDR3 is 14 amino acids long. DNA for the CDR3: TGTGCCAGCAGTTTGGTGGGGTTGGGGGAGACCCAGTGCTTC. This translates into CASSLVGLGETQCF.

This clonotype was observed at least ten times. The V call is TRBV10-3, the J call TRBJ1-5; the D is unclear. Per germline, CDR1 ENHRY and CDR2 SYGVKD. The CDR3 has 14 residues. Trimming stripped 3 bases from V and 4 bases from J, with 10 bases between. The CDR3 DNA reads as TGTGCCATCAGTGAAAGTTCAGGTAATCAGCCCCAGCATTTT. Protein: CAISESSGNQPQHF.

This clonotype was seen many times. V gene TRBV2 combines with J gene TRBJ2-5, with a possible D match to TRBD1 (5 bases). Germline lookup yields CDR1 SNHLY and CDR2 FYNNEI. The CDR3 has 16 amino acids. The CDR3 reads CGGGDLDSGYQETQYF. DNA of the CDR3: TGTGGCGGCGGAGATTTAGACAGTGGTTACCAAGAGACCCAGTACTTC.

This chain connects TRBV12-3 or TRBV12-4 to TRBJ1-5; D possibly corresponds to TRBD1 (6 bases). This CDR3 has 15 residues. Trimming stripped 1 base from V and 5 bases from J, with 12 bases between. The CDR3 bases are TGTGCCAGCAGTTTAGGAGACAGGCCGTATCAGCCCCAGCATTTT. Its translation is CASSLGDRPYQPQHF.

This clonotype was seen ten or more times. CDR3 nucleotides: TGTGCCAGCAGTCGACAGGCTAACTATGGCTACACCTTC. It translates to CASSRQANYGYTF. The chain is built from TRBV27 and TRBJ1-2; the D gene is possibly TRBD1 (6 bases). In germline, CDR1 is MNHEY, CDR2 SMNVEV (reference sequence). V was cut by 5 bases and J by 0 bases, with 7 bases left in between. This CDR3 comprises 13 residues.

Ten or more counts support this clonotype. This chain connects TRBV5-1 to TRBJ2-5, with D maybe TRBD2 (6 bases). CDR3 length: 14 amino acids. CDR1 and CDR2 from the germline V gene are SGHRS and YFSETQ. Trimming pared 4 bases from V and 1 base from J, leaving 11 bases between. CDR3 amino acids: CASSQSGGQETQYF. CDR3 sequence (DNA): TGCGCCAGCAGCCAGTCCGGGGGCCAAGAGACCCAGTACTTC.

Concerning this clonotype itself: A much larger clone differs by one base, so this may be a read error. The V gene is TRBV20-1, the J gene TRBJ2-4, with D unclear. The CDR3 length is 14 residues. Germline V CDR1 and CDR2: DFQATT, SNEGSKA (reference sequence). CDR3 DNA: TGCAGTGCTAGAGATTGGGTAGCCAAAAACATTAAGTACTTC. Translation gives CSARDWVAKNIKYF.